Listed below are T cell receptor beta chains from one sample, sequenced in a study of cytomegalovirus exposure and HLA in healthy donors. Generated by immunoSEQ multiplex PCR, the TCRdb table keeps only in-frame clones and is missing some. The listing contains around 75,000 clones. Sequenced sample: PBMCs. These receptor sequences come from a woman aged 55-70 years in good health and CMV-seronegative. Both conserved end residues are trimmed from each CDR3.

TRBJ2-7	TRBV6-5	ASSPLLAGEGEQY
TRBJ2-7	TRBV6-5	ASSRSQGIRYEQY
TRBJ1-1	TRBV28	ASSFITEAF
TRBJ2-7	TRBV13	ASSPHRGQMDEQY
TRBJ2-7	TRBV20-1	SAKSGYEQY
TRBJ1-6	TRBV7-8	ASSLAGSPNSPLH
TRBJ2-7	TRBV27	ASSLVGDRAYEQY
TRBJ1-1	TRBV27	ASSRQGLTANTEAF
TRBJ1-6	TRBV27	ASTWDSLNSPLH
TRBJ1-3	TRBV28	ASTSPPGSGNTIY
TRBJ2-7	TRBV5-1	ASSLEPRVYSSYEQY
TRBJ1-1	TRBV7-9	ASSPRGQGSSPF
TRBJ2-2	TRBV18	ASSDREAGELF
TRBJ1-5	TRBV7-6	ASSRDSNQPQH
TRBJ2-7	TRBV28	ASSLFGQEQY
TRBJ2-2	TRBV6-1	ASSTTGGESGELF
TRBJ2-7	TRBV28	ASRPTGTAISYEQY
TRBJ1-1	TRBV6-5	ASSFRQALSITEAF
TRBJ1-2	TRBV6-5	ASSLTGGTPYYGYT
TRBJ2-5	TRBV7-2	ASSRSSDRVQGETQY
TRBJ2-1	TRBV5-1	ASSAGGTYNEQF
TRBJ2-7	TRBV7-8	ASSFSGGAYEQY
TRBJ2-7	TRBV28	ASSSPAGTSGEQY
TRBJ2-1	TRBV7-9	ASTPTSGRAPF
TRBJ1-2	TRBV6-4	ASSDGAGATHYGYT
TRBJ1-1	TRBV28	ASSLQQLNTEAF
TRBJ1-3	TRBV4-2	ASSQAQGRDTIY
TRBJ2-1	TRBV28	AIHPAGSYNEQF